Listed below are T cell receptor beta chains from one sample, sequenced in a study of blood T cells in healthy people across ages. TCRdb reprocessed the 5' RACE reads via MiXCR and lists one record per CDR3 protein. The table records roughly 1,500,000 distinct CDR3 sequences, about 35% of them present only once. The sequenced sample was blood. The source of these receptors is a woman aged 25 to 39 in good health. The CDR3 runs from the conserved cysteine through the conserved F or W. A D gene is named only where the DNA matches it firmly. Clone size is stated in some rows and not others, as once, few, many or a class when expanded.

d_call	j_call	clone_size	v_call	cdr3_aa	cdr3_nt
-	TRBJ2-5	-	TRBV18	CASSPTAGVRETQYF	TGTGCCAGCTCACCCACGGCAGGGGTCCGAGAGACCCAGTACTTC
-	TRBJ1-4	few	TRBV3-1	CASSQVGGLGLKEKLFF	TGTGCCAGCAGCCAAGTAGGGGGACTGGGACTGAAGGAAAAACTGTTTTTT
TRBD2	TRBJ2-5	-	TRBV11-2	CASSPSGGAVSCGTQYF	TGTGCCAGCAGCCCTAGCGGGGGGGCCGTTAGCTGCGGGACCCAGTACTTC
-	TRBJ2-7	few	TRBV5-5	CASSPFGWAAAYDEQYF	TGTGCCAGCAGCCCGTTCGGATGGGCAGCGGCTTATGACGAGCAGTACTTC
-	TRBJ2-1	many	TRBV5-1	CASSFIVDNEQFF	TGCGCCAGCAGCTTTATAGTAGACAATGAGCAGTTCTTC
-	TRBJ2-3	-	TRBV5-1	CASSLGGRNADTQYF	TGCGCCAGCAGCTTGGGCGGCAGGAACGCAGATACGCAGTATTTT
-	TRBJ2-3	-	TRBV11-2	CASSLDLAGSDTQYF	TGTGCCAGCAGCTTAGACCTAGCAGGTTCCGATACGCAGTATTTT
TRBD2	TRBJ2-3	few	TRBV10-3	CAISESVTSGPDFTNTQYF	TGTGCCATCAGTGAGTCTGTTACTAGCGGCCCAGACTTCACAAATACGCAGTATTTT
-	TRBJ1-1	once	TRBV15	CATSRDRGLNTEAFF	TGTGCCACCAGCAGAGATAGGGGCTTGAACACTGAAGCTTTCTTT
-	TRBJ1-4	-	TRBV29-1	CSVCRGDEKLFF	TGCAGCGTGTGTAGGGGGGATGAAAAACTGTTTTTT
TRBD1	TRBJ1-2	once	TRBV4-1	CASSHGTGDRGGYTF	TGCGCCAGCAGCCACGGGACAGGCGATAGGGGTGGCTACACCTTC
TRBD1	TRBJ2-7	-	TRBV5-1	CASSREGTGDNEQYF	TGCGCCAGCAGCCGGGAAGGGACAGGAGACAATGAGCAGTACTTC
-	TRBJ2-7	once	TRBV20-1	CSARDAKGGGYEQYF	TGCAGTGCTAGAGATGCGAAGGGGGGAGGCTACGAGCAGTACTTC
-	TRBJ2-7	-	TRBV25-1	CASTLGGISYEQYF	TGTGCCAGCACTTTGGGGGGCATCTCCTACGAGCAGTACTTC
TRBD1	TRBJ2-1	-	TRBV20-1	CSARRGTGDNEQFF	TGCAGTGCCCGGAGGGGGACAGGGGACAATGAGCAGTTCTTC
-	TRBJ1-2	-	TRBV28	CASSWGAGFGYTF	TGTGCCAGCAGTTGGGGCGCAGGGTTCGGCTACACCTTC
TRBD1	TRBJ2-7	-	TRBV28	CASSRETGLSYEQYF	TGTGCCAGCAGTCGAGAGACAGGGCTAAGCTACGAGCAGTACTTC
-	TRBJ1-2	few	TRBV27	CASKLPGTDGYTF	TGTGCCAGCAAGCTACCCGGGACGGATGGCTACACCTTC
TRBD1	TRBJ1-2	many	TRBV20-1	CSAVPLTGGDESGYGYTF	TGCAGTGCTGTCCCCCTAACAGGGGGCGATGAGTCCGGCTATGGCTACACCTTC
-	TRBJ2-1	-	TRBV20-1	CGGHTIYNEQFF	TGCGGTGGCCATACTATTTACAATGAGCAGTTCTTC
TRBD1	TRBJ2-5	-	TRBV7-9	CASSSSGTGAQETQYF	TGTGCCAGCAGCTCGTCCGGGACAGGGGCCCAAGAGACCCAGTACTTC
TRBD2	TRBJ2-3	few	TRBV5-1	CASRSSGTSRFPPDTQYF	TGCGCCAGCAGGTCCTCCGGGACTAGCCGTTTCCCCCCAGATACGCAGTATTTT
-	TRBJ2-7	few	TRBV28	CASSPFVGGSYEQYF	TGTGCCAGCAGTCCGTTCGTAGGGGGATCCTACGAGCAGTACTTC
-	TRBJ2-3	few	TRBV6-5	CASSYPGSSTDTQYF	TGTGCCAGCAGTTACCCGGGGAGCAGCACAGATACGCAGTATTTT
-	TRBJ1-1	-	TRBV18	CASSPLGTGNEAFF	TGTGCCAGCTCACCCCTGGGGACGGGAAATGAAGCTTTCTTT
-	TRBJ2-7	-	TRBV6-5	CASGIGNHEQYF	TGTGCCAGTGGGATTGGGAACCACGAGCAGTACTTC
-	TRBJ1-5	few	TRBV20-1	CSATSMGANQPQHF	TGCAGTGCCACTAGTATGGGGGCCAATCAGCCCCAGCATTTT
-	TRBJ2-3	many	TRBV18	CASSPGPAADTQYF	TGTGCCAGCTCACCTGGACCCGCGGCAGATACGCAGTATTTT
-	TRBJ1-2	-	TRBV20-1	CSARDHSYSNYGYTF	TGCAGTGCTAGAGATCACAGCTATAGTAACTATGGCTACACCTTC
-	TRBJ2-7	-	TRBV6-5	CASGAASSYEQYF	TGTGCCAGCGGCGCAGCGAGCTCCTACGAGCAGTACTTC
-	TRBJ2-5	-	TRBV11-2	CASNLYPLMGETQYF	TGTGCCAGCAACTTATATCCCCTTATGGGCGAGACCCAGTACTTC
TRBD1	TRBJ2-6	-	TRBV6-1	CASSEMGQGSGANVLTF	TGTGCCAGCAGTGAAATGGGACAGGGCTCTGGGGCCAACGTCCTGACTTTC
-	TRBJ2-2	-	TRBV2	CASSPQGLNTGELFF	TGTGCCAGCAGTCCCCAGGGGTTGAACACCGGGGAGCTGTTTTTT
TRBD2	TRBJ2-3	-	TRBV2	CASSASGREDTQYF	TGTGCCAGCAGTGCTAGCGGGAGAGAGGATACGCAGTATTTT
-	TRBJ1-4	few	TRBV20-1	CSAHPPVGHNEKLFF	TGCAGTGCCCACCCTCCGGTGGGACATAATGAAAAACTGTTTTTT
-	TRBJ1-2	-	TRBV7-9	CASSPPTRDGYTF	TGTGCCAGCAGTCCCCCGACTAGGGATGGCTACACCTTC
TRBD1	TRBJ1-2	-	TRBV6-6	CASSKGQGSNYGYTF	TGTGCCAGCAGTAAAGGACAGGGGAGTAACTATGGCTACACCTTC
TRBD2	TRBJ2-1	-	TRBV11-1	CASSWDQLAGNEQFF	TGTGCCAGCAGCTGGGACCAGCTAGCGGGTAATGAGCAGTTCTTC
TRBD2	TRBJ2-7	few	TRBV11-1	CASSSPTSGNYEQYF	TGTGCCAGCAGCTCCCCGACTAGCGGGAACTACGAGCAGTACTTC
TRBD2	TRBJ2-1	once	TRBV7-6	CASSPGLAPFFEQFF	TGTGCCAGCAGTCCGGGACTAGCGCCCTTTTTTGAGCAGTTCTTC
TRBD2	TRBJ2-7	few	TRBV11-1	CASRALAGPYEQYF	TGTGCCAGCAGGGCCCTAGCGGGTCCCTACGAGCAGTACTTC
-	TRBJ2-3	-	TRBV9	CASSVLGGPDTQYF	TGTGCCAGCAGCGTATTGGGCGGACCAGATACGCAGTATTTT
-	TRBJ2-7	few	TRBV28	CASSLMWGGDISYEQYF	TGTGCCAGCAGCCTGATGTGGGGGGGGGACATCTCCTACGAGCAGTACTTC
-	TRBJ1-1	-	TRBV18	CASSPELRAEAFF	TGTGCCAGCTCACCAGAGTTGCGTGCGGAGGCTTTCTTT
TRBD2	TRBJ2-5	-	TRBV4-1	CASSQDGTSGIAGGTQYF	TGCGCCAGCAGCCAAGACGGGACTAGCGGGATCGCCGGAGGGACCCAGTACTTC
-	TRBJ1-6	-	TRBV6-1	CASSETRQSNSPLHF	TGTGCCAGCAGTGAGACGCGACAGAGCAATTCACCCCTCCACTTT
-	TRBJ2-1	few	TRBV27	CASSLLYRDFEQFF	TGTGCCAGCAGTTTATTGTACAGGGACTTTGAGCAGTTCTTC
TRBD2	TRBJ2-3	-	TRBV18	CASSPTSGGPDTQYF	TGTGCCAGCTCACCGACTAGCGGAGGCCCAGATACGCAGTATTTT
TRBD2	TRBJ2-1	-	TRBV7-8	CATLLAANYNEQFF	TGTGCCACACTACTAGCGGCAAACTACAATGAGCAGTTCTTC
-	TRBJ1-2	-	TRBV9	CASSVGEGPYGYTF	TGTGCCAGCAGCGTAGGCGAGGGGCCCTATGGCTACACCTTC
-	TRBJ1-3	-	TRBV12-3/TRBV12-4	CASTRSSGNTIYF	TGTGCCAGCACTAGGTCCTCTGGAAACACCATATATTTT
TRBD2	TRBJ2-1	few	TRBV12-3/TRBV12-4	CASSLAVRASGSLGDEQFF	TGTGCCAGCAGTTTAGCCGTTAGGGCTAGCGGGAGCCTAGGGGATGAGCAGTTCTTC
-	TRBJ2-3	many	TRBV29-1	CSVERAAGDYTDTQYF	TGCAGCGTTGAAAGAGCGGCAGGAGATTACACAGATACGCAGTATTTT
-	TRBJ1-2	-	TRBV4-1	CASSQVGLYGYTF	TGCGCCAGCAGCCAAGTAGGCCTATATGGCTACACCTTC
-	TRBJ1-2	-	TRBV3-1	CASSQEAGGGYTF	TGTGCCAGCAGCCAAGAGGCGGGAGGTGGCTACACCTTC
TRBD1	TRBJ1-1	few	TRBV5-1	CASSPGTGGDTEAFF	TGCGCCAGCAGCCCGGGGACAGGCGGGGACACTGAAGCTTTCTTT
TRBD1	TRBJ2-7	many	TRBV5-1	CASSQGQGAEQYF	TGCGCCAGCAGCCAGGGACAGGGTGCCGAGCAGTACTTC
-	TRBJ2-7	few	TRBV2	CASSEPSGTYEQYF	TGTGCCAGCAGTGAACCGAGCGGCACCTACGAGCAGTACTTC
-	TRBJ1-4	-	TRBV20-1	CSARDQGRVNEKLFF	TGCAGTGCTAGAGATCAGGGCAGGGTCAATGAAAAACTGTTTTTT